The clone carrying this TCR beta chain came up many times. Researchers prepared the TCRbeta library using unique molecular identifiers, the study reports. MiXCR, applied by TCRdb to the PCR reads, yields one record per CDR3 protein. Among some 240,000 distinct CDR3 sequences listed, 9.7% were seen once. The data were obtained in a study of T-cell reconstitution after alpha-beta-depleted transplantation in children. The CDR3 is 13 amino acids. Trimming cost V 7 bases and J 7 bases; bases outside gene matches: 6. Germline V CDR1 and CDR2: SGHAT, FQNNGV. This chain joins TRBV11-2 and TRBJ2-1; 8 nucleotides line up with TRBD1. This specimen was PBMCs from the stem cell graft donor, taken from the stem cell graft. This TCR came from a human donor who donated a stem cell graft to a child with SCID. This CDR3 reads CASKSGGLNEQFF. CDR3 bases: TGTGCCAGCAAGTCAGGGGGCCTGAATGAGCAGTTCTTC.